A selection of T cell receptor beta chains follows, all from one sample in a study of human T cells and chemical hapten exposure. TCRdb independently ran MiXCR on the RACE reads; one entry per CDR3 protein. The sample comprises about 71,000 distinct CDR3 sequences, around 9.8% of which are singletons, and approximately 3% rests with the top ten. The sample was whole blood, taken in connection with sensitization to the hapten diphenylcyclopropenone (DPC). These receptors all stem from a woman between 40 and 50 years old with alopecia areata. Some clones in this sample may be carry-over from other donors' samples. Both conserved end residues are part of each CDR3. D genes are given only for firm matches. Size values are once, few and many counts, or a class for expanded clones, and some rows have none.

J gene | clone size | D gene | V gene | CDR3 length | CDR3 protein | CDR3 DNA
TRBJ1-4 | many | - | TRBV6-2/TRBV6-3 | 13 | CASSYGGLEKLFF | TGTGCCAGCAGTTACGGCGGCTTAGAAAAACTGTTTTTT
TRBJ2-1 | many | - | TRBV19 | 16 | CASIPVGGDPYNEQFF | TGTGCCAGTATTCCGGTGGGTGGAGACCCCTACAATGAGCAGTTCTTC
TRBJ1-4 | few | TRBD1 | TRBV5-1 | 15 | CASSFTGATNEKLFF | TGCGCCAGCAGCTTCACAGGGGCCACTAATGAAAAACTGTTTTTT
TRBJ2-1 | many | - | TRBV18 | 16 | CASSPPGQGSYNEQFF | TGTGCCAGCTCACCACCAGGGCAGGGGTCCTACAATGAGCAGTTCTTC
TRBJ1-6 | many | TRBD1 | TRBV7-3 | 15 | CASSLGTGTSSPLHF | TGTGCCAGCAGCCTTGGGACAGGGACTAGTTCACCCCTCCACTTT
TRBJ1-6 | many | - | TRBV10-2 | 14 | CASSVQGNNSPLHF | TGCGCCAGCAGTGTACAGGGAAATAATTCACCCCTCCACTTT
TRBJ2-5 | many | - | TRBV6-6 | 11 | CASQGPETQYF | TGTGCCTCCCAGGGACCCGAGACCCAGTACTTC
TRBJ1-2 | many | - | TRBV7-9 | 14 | CASSFTAGPYGYTF | TGTGCCAGCAGCTTTACCGCAGGGCCATATGGCTACACCTTC
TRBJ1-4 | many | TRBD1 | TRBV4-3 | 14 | CASSPRQGREKLFF | TGCGCCAGCAGCCCACGACAGGGGAGGGAAAAACTGTTTTTT
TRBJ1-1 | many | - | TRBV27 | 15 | CASSTGVGRRTEAFF | TGTGCCAGCAGTACTGGGGTCGGTAGGAGGACTGAAGCTTTCTTT
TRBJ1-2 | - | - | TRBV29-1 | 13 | CSVEAYPGYGYTF | TGCAGCGTTGAAGCTTACCCGGGGTATGGCTACACCTTC
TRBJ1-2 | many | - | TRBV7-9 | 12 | CATSGPYYGYTF | TGTGCTACGTCAGGGCCTTACTATGGCTACACCTTC
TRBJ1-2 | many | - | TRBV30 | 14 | CAWSVPPRFYGYTF | TGTGCCTGGAGTGTTCCCCCTCGCTTCTATGGCTACACCTTC
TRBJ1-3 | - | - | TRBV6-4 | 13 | CASALESGNTIYF | TGTGCCAGCGCCCTTGAGTCCGGAAACACCATATATTTT
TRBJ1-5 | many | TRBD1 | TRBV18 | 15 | CASSQTGYSNQPQHF | TGTGCCAGCTCACAGACAGGGTATAGCAATCAGCCCCAGCATTTT
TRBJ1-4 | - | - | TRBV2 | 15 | CVSNWEAGANEKLFF | TGTGTCAGCAATTGGGAGGCAGGGGCTAATGAAAAACTGTTTTTT
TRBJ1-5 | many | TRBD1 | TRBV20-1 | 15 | CSASRQGSGNQPQHF | TGCAGTGCTAGCCGACAGGGAAGTGGCAATCAGCCCCAGCATTTT
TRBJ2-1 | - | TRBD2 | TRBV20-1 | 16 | CSARVFNAGGFNEQFF | TGCAGTGCTAGAGTCTTTAATGCCGGGGGGTTCAATGAGCAGTTCTTC
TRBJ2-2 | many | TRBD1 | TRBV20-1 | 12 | CSARTGIGELFF | TGCAGTGCCCGGACAGGGATCGGGGAGCTGTTTTTT
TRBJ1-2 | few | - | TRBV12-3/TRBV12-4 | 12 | CASSLALAGYTF | TGTGCCAGCAGTTTAGCGCTAGCGGGCTACACCTTC